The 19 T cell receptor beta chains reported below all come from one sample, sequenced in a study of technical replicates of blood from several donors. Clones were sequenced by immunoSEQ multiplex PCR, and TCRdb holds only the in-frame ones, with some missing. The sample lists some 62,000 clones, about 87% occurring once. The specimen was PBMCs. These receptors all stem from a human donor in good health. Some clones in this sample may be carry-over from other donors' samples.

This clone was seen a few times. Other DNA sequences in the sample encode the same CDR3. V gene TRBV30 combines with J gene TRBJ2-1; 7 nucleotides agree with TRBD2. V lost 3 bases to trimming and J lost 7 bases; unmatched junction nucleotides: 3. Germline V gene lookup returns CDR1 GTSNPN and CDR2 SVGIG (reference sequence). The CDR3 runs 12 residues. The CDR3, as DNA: TGTGCCTGGAGCTGGGGGGGAAATGAGCAGTTCTTC. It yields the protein CAWSWGGNEQFF. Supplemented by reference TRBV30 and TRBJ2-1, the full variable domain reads SQTIHQWPATLVQPVGSPLSLECTVEGTSNPNLYWYRQAAGRGLQLLFYSVGIGQISSEVPQNLSASRPQDRQFILSSKKLLLSDSGFYLCAWSWGGNEQFFGPGTRLTVL.

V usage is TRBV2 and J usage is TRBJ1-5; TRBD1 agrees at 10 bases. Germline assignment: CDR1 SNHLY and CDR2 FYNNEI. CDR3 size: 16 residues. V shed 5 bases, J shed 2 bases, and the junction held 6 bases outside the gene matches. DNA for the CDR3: TGTGCCAGCAGTTTGACAGGGGGCGCCGGCAATCAGCCCCAGCATTTT. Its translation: CASSLTGGAGNQPQHF. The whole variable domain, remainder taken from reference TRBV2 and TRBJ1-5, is EPEVTQTPSHQVTQMGQEVILRCVPISNHLYFYWYRQILGQKVEFLVSFYNNEISEKSEIFDDQFSVERPDGSNFTLKIRSTKLEDSAMYFCASSLTGGAGNQPQHFGDGTRLSIL.

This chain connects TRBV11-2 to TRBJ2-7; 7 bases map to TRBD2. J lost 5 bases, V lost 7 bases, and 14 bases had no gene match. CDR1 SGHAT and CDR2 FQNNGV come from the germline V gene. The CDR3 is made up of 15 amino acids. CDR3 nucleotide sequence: TGTGCCAGCACCCCCCCGCGTGCGGGAGTAAACGAGCAGTACTTC. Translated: CASTPPRAGVNEQYF.

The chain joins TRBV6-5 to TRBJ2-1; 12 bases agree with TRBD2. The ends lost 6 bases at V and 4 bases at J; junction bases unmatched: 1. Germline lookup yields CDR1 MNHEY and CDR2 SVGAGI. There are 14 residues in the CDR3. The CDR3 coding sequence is TGTGCCAGCAGCGGACTAGCGGGGTACAATGAGCAGTTCTTC. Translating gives CASSGLAGYNEQFF.

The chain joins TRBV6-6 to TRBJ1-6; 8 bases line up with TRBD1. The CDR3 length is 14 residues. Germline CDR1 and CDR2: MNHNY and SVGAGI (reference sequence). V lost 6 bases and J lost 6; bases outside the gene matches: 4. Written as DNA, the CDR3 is TGTGCCAGCAGCGTGACAGGGGCTAATTCACCCCTCCACTTT. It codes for CASSVTGANSPLHF.

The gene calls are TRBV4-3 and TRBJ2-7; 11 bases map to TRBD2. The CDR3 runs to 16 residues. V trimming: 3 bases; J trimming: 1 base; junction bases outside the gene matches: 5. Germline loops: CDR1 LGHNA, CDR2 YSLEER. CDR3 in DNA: TGCGCCAGCAGCCAGGGGGGACTAGCGGATTCCTACGAGCAGTACTTC. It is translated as CASSQGGLADSYEQYF.

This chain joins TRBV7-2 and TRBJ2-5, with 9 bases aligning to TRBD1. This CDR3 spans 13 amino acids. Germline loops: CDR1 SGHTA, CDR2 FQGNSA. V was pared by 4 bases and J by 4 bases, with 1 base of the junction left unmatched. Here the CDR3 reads CASSSGQGETQYF. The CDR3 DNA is TGTGCCAGCAGCTCGGGACAGGGAGAGACCCAGTACTTC.

The CDR3 is CASSLVIAGAEETQYF. Here the CDR3 DNA reads TGTGCCAGCAGCTTAGTTATAGCGGGGGCGGAAGAGACCCAGTACTTC. The chain couples TRBV7-9 to TRBJ2-5; the match to TRBD2 covers 9 bases. The CDR3 is 16 residues long. The ends lost 1 base at V and 3 bases at J; junction bases unmatched: 6. Germline assignment: CDR1 SEHNR and CDR2 FQNEAQ (reference sequence).

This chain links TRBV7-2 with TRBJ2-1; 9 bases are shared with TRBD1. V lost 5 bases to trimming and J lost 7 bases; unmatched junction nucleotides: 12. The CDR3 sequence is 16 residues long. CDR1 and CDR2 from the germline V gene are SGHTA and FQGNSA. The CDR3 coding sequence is TGTGCCAGCAGCCCCAACAGGGGGCGCGGTTTTAATGAGCAGTTCTTC. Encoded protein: CASSPNRGRGFNEQFF.

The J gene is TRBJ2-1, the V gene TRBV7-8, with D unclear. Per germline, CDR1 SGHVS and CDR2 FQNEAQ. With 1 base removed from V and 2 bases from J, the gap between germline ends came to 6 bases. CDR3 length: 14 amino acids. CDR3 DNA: TGTGCCAGCAGCTTAGAACAGACCTACAATGAGCAGTTCTTC. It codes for CASSLEQTYNEQFF.

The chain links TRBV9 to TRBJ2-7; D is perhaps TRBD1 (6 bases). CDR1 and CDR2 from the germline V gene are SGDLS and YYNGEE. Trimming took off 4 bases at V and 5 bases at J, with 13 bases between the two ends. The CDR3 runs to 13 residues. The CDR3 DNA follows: TGTGCCAGCAGCTTCAGGGGAGAGAACGAGCAGTACTTC. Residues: CASSFRGENEQYF.

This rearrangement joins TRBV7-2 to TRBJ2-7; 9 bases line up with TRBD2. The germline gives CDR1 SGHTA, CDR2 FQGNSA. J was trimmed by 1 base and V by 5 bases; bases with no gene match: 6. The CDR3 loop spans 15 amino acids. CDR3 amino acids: CASSPSGGRSYEQYF. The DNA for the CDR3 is TGTGCCAGCAGCCCCAGCGGGGGGAGATCCTACGAGCAGTACTTC.

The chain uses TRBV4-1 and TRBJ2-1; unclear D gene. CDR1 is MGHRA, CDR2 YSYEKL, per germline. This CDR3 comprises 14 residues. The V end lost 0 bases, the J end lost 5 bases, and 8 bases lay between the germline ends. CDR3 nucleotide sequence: TGCGCCAGCAGCCAAGATGTGCGGCACAATGAGCAGTTCTTC. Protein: CASSQDVRHNEQFF.

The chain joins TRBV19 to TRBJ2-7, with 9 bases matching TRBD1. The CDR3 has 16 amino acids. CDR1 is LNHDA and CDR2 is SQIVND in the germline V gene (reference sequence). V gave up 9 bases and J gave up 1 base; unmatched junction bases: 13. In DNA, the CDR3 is TGTGCCAGCAGGGGCTGGGTCGGACAGGGGTCCTACGAGCAGTACTTC. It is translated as CASRGWVGQGSYEQYF. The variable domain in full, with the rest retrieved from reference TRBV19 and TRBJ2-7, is DGGITQSPKYLFRKEGQNVTLSCEQNLNHDAMYWYRQDPGQGLRLIYYSQIVNDFQKGDIAEGYSVSREKKESFPLTVTSAQKNPTAFYLCASRGWVGQGSYEQYFGPGTRLTVT.

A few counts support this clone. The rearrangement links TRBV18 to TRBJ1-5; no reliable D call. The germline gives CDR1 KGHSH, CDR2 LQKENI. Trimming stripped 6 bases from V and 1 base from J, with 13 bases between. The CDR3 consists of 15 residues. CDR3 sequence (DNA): TGTGCCAGCTCCGTCGGGGTGGGGAGCAATCAGCCCCAGCATTTT. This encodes CASSVGVGSNQPQHF.

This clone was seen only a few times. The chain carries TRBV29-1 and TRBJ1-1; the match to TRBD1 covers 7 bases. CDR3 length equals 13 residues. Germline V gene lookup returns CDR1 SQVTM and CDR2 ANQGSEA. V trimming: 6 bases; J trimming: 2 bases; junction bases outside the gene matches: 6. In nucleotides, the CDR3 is TGCAGCGTCGCTACAGGGGAAAACACTGAAGCTTTCTTT. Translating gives CSVATGENTEAFF.

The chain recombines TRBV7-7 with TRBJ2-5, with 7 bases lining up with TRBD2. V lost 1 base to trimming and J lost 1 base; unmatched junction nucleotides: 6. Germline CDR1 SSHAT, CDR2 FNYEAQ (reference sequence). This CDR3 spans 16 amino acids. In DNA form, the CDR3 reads TGTGCCAGCAGCTTAGGGGGTAGCGGGCTCCAAGAGACCCAGTACTTC. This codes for CASSLGGSGLQETQYF.

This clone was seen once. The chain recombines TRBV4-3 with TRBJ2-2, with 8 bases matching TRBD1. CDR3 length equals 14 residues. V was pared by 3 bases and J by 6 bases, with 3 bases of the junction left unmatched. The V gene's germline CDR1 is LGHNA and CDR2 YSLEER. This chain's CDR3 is CASSHGQGPGELFF. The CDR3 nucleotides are TGCGCCAGCAGCCACGGACAGGGACCCGGGGAGCTGTTTTTT.

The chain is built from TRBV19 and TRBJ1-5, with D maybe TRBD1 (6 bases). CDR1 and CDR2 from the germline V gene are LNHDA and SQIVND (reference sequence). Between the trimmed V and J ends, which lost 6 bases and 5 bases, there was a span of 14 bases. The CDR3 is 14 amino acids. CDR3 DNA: TGTGCCAGTAGCGGGTGGCAGGGGTATCAGCCCCAGCATTTT. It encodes CASSGWQGYQPQHF.